This T cell receptor (beta chain) came from a study of T cell responses to AZD1222 COVID-19 vaccine. General observations from the study: Donors, mostly white British, included more females; clonal diversity was possibly underestimated. Increased Spike-specific TCR breadth and depth were observed after two AZD1222 doses.

As for this clone: Its cognate antigen is unknown.

V lost 8 bases and J lost 0; bases outside the gene matches: 17. This CDR3 has 18 residues. Germline CDR1 and CDR2: LNHDA and SQIVND (reference sequence). Sequencing was performed with immunoSEQ multiplex PCR; in TCRdb, only in-frame clones are kept and a portion is missing. The sample lists about 100,000 clones, around 91% seen once, with about 20% in the top ten. This chain links TRBV19 with TRBJ1-1; 8 bases match TRBD1. The origin of this receptor is an adult in good health. The sample was peripheral blood, taken on day 0 of AZD1222 vaccination. The CDR3 DNA reads as TGTGCCAGTCGAGGCCCGAGATGGACAGGGACAATGAACACTGAAGCTTTCTTT. Its translation: CASRGPRWTGTMNTEAFF.